The present TCR beta chain was sequenced within a study of shared clonotypes between healthy human individuals. Assay: immunoSEQ multiplex PCR; the TCRdb copy retains only in-frame clones and omits some. Seen here are about 2,100,000 clones, more than 85% observed once, and the top ten hold roughly 1.7%. Between the trimmed V and J ends, which lost 5 bases and 6 bases, there was a span of 12 bases. The V gene's germline CDR1 is MNHEY and CDR2 SVGAGI. This CDR3 is 13 amino acids long. General study findings and limits: Naive subsets usually exceeded memory subsets in estimated richness.

As for this clone: Its antigen is currently unknown.

Naive CD8 cells lacked CD45RO, underwent positive selection for CCR7 and left out terminally differentiated effector memory CD45RA+ cells. The sequenced material came from naive CD8+ T cells from PBMCs. The origin of this receptor is a man aged 18-30 years in good health. Some clones in this sample may be carry-over from other donors' samples. The chain links TRBV6-5 to TRBJ2-3; no reliable D call. CDR3 DNA sequence: TGTGCCAGCAGTGGTCGGCCCGGGGATACGCAGTATTTT. This encodes CASSGRPGDTQYF.